Here is one T cell receptor (beta chain) with its context. In this sample, this clonotype turned up many times. Its antigen is not yet known. One base away there is no much larger clone; base qualities are not given. The sample is drawn from a study of blood T cells in healthy people across ages (dated by TCRdb to the mid-2010s). Background on the whole study: Template switching captured roughly one uniquely barcoded TCR beta cDNA molecule per two T cells in model experiments. Two additional independent replicas of 1 million unique cDNA reads from the same blood draw were analyzed for two donors (one aged 18 to 29 and one aged 80 or older). Four age groups were formed from the donors: young (average 16 years), middle-aged (approximately 40), aged (more than 55) and long-lived (about 80). To avoid experimental bias, donors of different ages were spread randomly across the sequencing lanes. To track age-related changes in TCR beta repertoire diversity, the study relied on deep sequencing normalized with unique cDNA molecular identifiers. Results and caveats for the whole study, not just this receptor: Estimates of total diversity based on one million sequenced T cells were considered lower bounds and underestimates. Bulk unsorted PBMC profiling prevented conclusive comparison of naive and antigen-experienced compartments. Because the CMV infection status of the donors was unknown, age-related changes in expanded clonotypes may potentially have been confounded. The percentage of naive T cells measured by flow cytometry correlated strongly with observed TCR beta diversity. The long-lived group showed more naive CD4+ T cells, fewer expanded clones and increased TCR diversity than the aged group, suggesting age selection. Observed TCR beta diversity per million T cells fell roughly linearly with age, and a significant reduction was already apparent by age roughly 41.

The donors were under 40 Caucasian individuals from Russia, aged roughly 6 to 100 years, who were systemically healthy. Around 9.7 milliliters of peripheral blood were collected from each donor into EDTA-treated Vacutainer tubes. Ficoll-Paque density-gradient centrifugation was used to isolate PBMCs, with at least 6 million per sample. Trizol reagent was used to extract total RNA from PBMCs, with at least 5.5 micrograms per sample. Naive CD45RAhigh/CD27high T cell percentages were measured by flow cytometry on a PBMC aliquot from every donor. The method behind the library was 5' RACE. The data were produced on an Illumina HiSeq 2500. A second PCR of roughly 7 to 11 cycles was performed with a sample-barcoded 5' primer and a J-beta primer mix. A template-switch 5' adaptor carrying 12 random nucleotides introduced a unique molecular identifier onto each TCR beta cDNA molecule. Each sample yielded at least 3 million CDR3-containing paired-end reads. The Mint cDNA synthesis kit, primed by a TRBC-specific oligonucleotide, was used to synthesize first-strand cDNA from all RNA. All cDNA was treated with uracil-DNA glycosylase and then went through a first 18-cycle PCR with the universal primers M1SS and BC2_uni_R. As for how the authors treated the data: For normalization, 1 million high-quality reads were randomly selected from each sample, with every read carrying a distinct molecular identifier. Reads sharing molecular identifiers were discarded rather than binned into consensus sequences. CDR3 identification, clonotype clustering and error correction used MiTCR with a Q25 quality threshold and the strictest error-elimination algorithm. A nonparametric unseen species model using Euler transformation provided a lower-bound estimate of total TCR beta diversity. The public reads were quality trimmed at Q25 with fastp and then assembled into clones with MiXCR by TCRdb, keeping productive beta chains. Identical CDR3 protein sequences are pooled into one entry, listed with their most common genes and DNA. The V and J calls reflect TCRdb's pipeline rather than the authors' work. This sample lists 1.5 million to 1.8 million distinct CDR3 sequences; roughly 43% were detected once. About 4% of the sample belongs to the ten largest clones.

Relative to germline, V is 4 bases shorter and J is 6 bases shorter, with 18 bases between their ends. The germline V gene yields SQVTM for CDR1 and ANQGSEA for CDR2. Including the terminal cysteine and phenylalanine, the CDR3 comprises 14 residues. Kept here is only the CDR3 DNA, which spans 42 bases and is read in frame from base 1. Sequenced sample: blood. The V gene is TRBV29-1 and the J gene is TRBJ2-5; the D gene assignment is ambiguous. The receptor comes from a woman aged 18-35 years in good health. Here the CDR3 is given as CSVGPLLLGKTQYF. The DNA is TGCAGCGTTGGCCCGCTACTCCTGGGGAAGACCCAGTACTTC.